This TCR beta chain was sequenced in a study of blood T cell repertoires in COVID-19. The CDR3 covers 14 residues. Losses at the gene ends were 3 bases for V and 6 bases for J; bases not matched to a gene: 7. The V gene's germline CDR1 is SQVTM and CDR2 ANQGSEA. Assay: immunoSEQ multiplex PCR; the TCRdb copy retains only in-frame clones and omits some. The repertoire includes more than 200,000 clones, more than 65% of them detected once, and about 1.5% sits in the top ten. This sequence joins TRBV29-1 and TRBJ2-1; the match to TRBD2 covers 8 bases. This receptor was taken from a middle-aged woman who had recovered from COVID-19. Sequencing used peripheral blood. The CDR3: CSVETGGSRNEQFF. In nucleotides, the CDR3 is TGCAGCGTTGAGACGGGGGGGTCCCGCAATGAGCAGTTCTTC.